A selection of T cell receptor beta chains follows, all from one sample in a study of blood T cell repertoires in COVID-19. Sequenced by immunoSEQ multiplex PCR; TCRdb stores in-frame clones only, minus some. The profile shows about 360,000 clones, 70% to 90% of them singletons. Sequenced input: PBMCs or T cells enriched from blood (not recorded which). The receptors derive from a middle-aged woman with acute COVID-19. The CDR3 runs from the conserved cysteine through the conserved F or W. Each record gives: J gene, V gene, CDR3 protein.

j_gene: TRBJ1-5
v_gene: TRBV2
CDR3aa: CASSESRRDQPQHF

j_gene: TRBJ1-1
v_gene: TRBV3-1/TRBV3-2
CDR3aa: CASSQTQEIREAFF

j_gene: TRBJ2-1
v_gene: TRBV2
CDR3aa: CASSQQSSYNEQFF

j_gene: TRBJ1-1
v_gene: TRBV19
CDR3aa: CASSIGRENTETFF

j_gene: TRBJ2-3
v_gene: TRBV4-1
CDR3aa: CASSQQTDTQYF

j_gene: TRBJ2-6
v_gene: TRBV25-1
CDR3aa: CASSDYGGANVLTF

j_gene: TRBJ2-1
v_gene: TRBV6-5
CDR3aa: CASTPTSEINEQFF

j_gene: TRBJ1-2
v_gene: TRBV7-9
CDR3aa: CASSRPGQGYGYTF

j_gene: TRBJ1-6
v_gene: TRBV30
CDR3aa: CAWRETGQDNSPLHF

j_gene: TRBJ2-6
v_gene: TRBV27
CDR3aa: CASSLSGGVGANVLTF

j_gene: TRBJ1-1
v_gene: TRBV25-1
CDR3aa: CASSGAGGEAGAFF

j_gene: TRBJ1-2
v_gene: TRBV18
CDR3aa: CASSRTDANYGYTF

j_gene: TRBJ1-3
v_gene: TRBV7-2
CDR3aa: CASSLAGQGGNTIYF

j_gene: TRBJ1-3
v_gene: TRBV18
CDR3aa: CASSPNRMTGTVSSGNTIYF

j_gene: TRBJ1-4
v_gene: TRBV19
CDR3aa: CASRENEKLFF

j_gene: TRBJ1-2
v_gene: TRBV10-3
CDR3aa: CANRDRAVGYTF

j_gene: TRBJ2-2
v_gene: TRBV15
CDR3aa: CATSRAAGNTGELFF

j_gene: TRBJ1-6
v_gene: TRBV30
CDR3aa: CAWSGDRDHYSYNSPLHF

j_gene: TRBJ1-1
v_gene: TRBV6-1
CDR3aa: CASSDGGEAFF

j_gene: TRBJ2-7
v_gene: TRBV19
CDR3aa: CASSIELGKSYEQYF

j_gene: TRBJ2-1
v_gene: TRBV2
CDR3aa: CASSDYYEQFF

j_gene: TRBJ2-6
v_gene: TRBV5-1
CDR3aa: CASSLTGLAGGSGANVLTF

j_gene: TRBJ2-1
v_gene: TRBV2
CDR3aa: CASSNTGAPPPYNEQFF

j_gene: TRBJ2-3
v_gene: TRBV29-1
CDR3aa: CSVDSGGASGDTQYF

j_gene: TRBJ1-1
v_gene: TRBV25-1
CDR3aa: CASSLQGVNEAFF

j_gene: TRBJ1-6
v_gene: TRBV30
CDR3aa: CAWGGDSSSPLHF

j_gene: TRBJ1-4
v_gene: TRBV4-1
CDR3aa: CASSQDPGNEEKLFF

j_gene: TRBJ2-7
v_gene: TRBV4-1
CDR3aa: CASSQTGLAYEQYF

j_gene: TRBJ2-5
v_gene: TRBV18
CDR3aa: CASSPPQEARETQYF

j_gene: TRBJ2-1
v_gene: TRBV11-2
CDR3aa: CASSLVRTGYNEQFF

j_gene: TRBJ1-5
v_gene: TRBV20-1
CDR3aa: CSASPSNNQPQHF

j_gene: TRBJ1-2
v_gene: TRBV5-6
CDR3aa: CASSQRVGQGRDYGYTF

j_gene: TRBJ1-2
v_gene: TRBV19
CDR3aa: CASSMKTGGIYGYTF

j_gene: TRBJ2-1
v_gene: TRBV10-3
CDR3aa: CATLTSGGNNEQFF

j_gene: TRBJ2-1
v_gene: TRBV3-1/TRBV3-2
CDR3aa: CASSPNGLARINEQFF

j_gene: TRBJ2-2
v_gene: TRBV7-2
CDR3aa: CASSSSPGVMTGELFF

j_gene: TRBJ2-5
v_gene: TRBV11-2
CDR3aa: CASSLASHQETQYF

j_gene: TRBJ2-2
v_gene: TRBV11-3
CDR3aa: CASSRGQGSTGELFF

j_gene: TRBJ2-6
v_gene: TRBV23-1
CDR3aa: CASSQFLHRASGANVLTF

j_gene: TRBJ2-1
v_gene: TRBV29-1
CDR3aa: CSVRLAGGRNEQFF

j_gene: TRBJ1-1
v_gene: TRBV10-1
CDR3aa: CASSESGQGSTEAFF

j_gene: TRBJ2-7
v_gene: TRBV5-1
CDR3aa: CASSLVASGGAWSYEQYF

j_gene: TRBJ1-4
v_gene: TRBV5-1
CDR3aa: CASSLGTVRNEKLFF

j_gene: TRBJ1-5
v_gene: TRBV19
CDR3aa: CATGTGLPQHF

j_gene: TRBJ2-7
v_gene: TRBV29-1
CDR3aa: CSGRAGGRTEQYF

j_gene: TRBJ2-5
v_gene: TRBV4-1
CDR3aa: CASSHPRQADQETQYF

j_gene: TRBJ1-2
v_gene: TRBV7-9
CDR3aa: CASSPGTGGRGYTF

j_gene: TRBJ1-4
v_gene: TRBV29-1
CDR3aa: CSVEDGGLREKLFF

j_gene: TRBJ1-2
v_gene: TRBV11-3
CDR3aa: CASSRTQQGNYGYTF

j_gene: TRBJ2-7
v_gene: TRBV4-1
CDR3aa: CASSQGSGTYEQYF

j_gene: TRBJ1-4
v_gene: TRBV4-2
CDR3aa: CASSQRGPSSTNEKLFF

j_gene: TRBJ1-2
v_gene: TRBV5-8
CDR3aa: CASSFSSGHPNSNYGYTF

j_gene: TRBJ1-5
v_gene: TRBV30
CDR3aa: CAFGQGRNQPQHF

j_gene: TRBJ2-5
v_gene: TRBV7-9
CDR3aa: CAGPRKTQYF

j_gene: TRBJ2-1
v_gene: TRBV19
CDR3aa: CASSRQGSNEQFF

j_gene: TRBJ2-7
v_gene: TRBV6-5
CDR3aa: CASSYGGRDYEQYF

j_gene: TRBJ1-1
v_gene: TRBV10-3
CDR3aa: CAISDPQSEGGITEAFF